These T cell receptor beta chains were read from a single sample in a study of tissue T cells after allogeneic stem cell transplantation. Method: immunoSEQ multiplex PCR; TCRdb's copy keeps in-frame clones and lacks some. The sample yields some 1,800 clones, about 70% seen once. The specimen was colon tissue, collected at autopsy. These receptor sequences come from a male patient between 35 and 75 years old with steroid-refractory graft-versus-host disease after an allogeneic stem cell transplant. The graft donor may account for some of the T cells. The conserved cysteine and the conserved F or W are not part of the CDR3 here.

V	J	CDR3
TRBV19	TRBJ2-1	ASSTIAGGPRPGEQF
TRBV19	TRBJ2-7	ASSIEDRGRLY
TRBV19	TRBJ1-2	ASTAQGSYGYT
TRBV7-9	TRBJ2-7	ASRRSGYEQY
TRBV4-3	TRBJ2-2	ASSPGGTGGVTGELF
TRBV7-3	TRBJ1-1	ASSLNGNTEAF
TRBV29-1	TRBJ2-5	SVGSGVEETQY
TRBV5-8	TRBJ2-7	ASSTGIAVFYEQY
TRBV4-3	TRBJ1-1	ASSQASRTATEAF
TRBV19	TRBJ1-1	ASRGGTGAVVMGEAF
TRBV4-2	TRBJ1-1	ASSIRNTEAF
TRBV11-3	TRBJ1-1	ASSLRANTEAF
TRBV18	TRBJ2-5	ASSPQGLETQY
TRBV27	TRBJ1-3	ASSRVGSGNTIY
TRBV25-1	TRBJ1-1	ASSDSLLGREAF
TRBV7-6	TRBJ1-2	ASSLTGQGKGSGYGYT
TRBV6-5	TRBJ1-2	ASSRTDLNYGYT
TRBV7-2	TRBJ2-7	ASSSTGTVTYEQY
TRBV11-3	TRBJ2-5	ASSPGTSGQETQY
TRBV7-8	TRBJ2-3	ASSLVGQSTDTQY
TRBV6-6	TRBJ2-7	ASSQSPSGGQSSYEQY
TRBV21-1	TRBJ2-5	ASSAWRTRRTQY
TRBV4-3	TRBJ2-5	ASGPPRGGWFRETQY
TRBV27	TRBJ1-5	ASSAEGNQPQH
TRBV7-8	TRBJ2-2	ASSPSRPGNTGELF
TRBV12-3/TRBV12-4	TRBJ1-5	ASRGTYGAQH
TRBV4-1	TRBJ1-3	ASSQEQGAGNTIY
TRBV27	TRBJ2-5	ASSYGTGVYQETQY
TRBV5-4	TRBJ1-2	ASSLEHPRAGYT
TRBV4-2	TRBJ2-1	ASSQQVGGAFNEQF
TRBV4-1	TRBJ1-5	ASSQDGTGNQPQH
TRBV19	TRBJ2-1	ASSIGQGASYNEQF
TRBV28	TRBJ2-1	ASSPGQVTYNEQF
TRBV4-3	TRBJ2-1	ASSQDRGYEQF
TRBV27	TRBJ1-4	ASSLLGSDEKLF
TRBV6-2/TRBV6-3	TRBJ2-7	ASSYAGGKVEQY
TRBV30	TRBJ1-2	AWSGRGGVYT
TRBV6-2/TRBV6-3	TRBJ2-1	ASSSRGDNEQF
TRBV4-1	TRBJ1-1	ASSQESERPAEAF
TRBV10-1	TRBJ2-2	ASSVGPNTGELF
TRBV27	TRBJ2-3	ASSSPPDTQY
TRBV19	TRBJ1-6	ASTKGRNNSPLH
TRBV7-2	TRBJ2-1	ASSPTLWGGKYNEQF
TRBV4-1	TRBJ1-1	ASSHPDRGAEAF
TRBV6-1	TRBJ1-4	ASSEWGSAATNEKLF
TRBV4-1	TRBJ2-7	ASSQESDRNDEQY
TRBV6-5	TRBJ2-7	ASSPGHTGVYEQY
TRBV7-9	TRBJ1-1	ASSFTVNTEAF
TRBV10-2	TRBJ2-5	ASGEIQEETQY
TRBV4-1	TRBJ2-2	ASSQEGQGGRELF
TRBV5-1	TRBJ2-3	ASSVRSTGSTDTQY
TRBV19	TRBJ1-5	ASSIDWTGRSNQPQH
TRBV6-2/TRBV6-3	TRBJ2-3	ASSYPSSGRTDTQY
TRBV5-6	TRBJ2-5	ASSLVWDVTQETQY
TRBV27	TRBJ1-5	ASSLSENQPQH